The present T cell receptor (beta chain) was sequenced within a study of T cells in Graves' hyperthyroidism and ophthalmopathy. Study at large: Upon initial diagnosis and before any treatment, peripheral blood was collected.

CDR3 length: 14 amino acids. The germline V gene has CDR1 SGHRS and CDR2 YFSETQ. Trimming took 7 bases from V and 3 from J; bases not matched to a gene: 6. The source material, RNA transcripts, was used to amplify TCR beta CDR3 regions. The HTBI primer set served for first-round RT-PCR of the TCR CDR3. TCRdb itself ran the multiplex PCR reads through MiXCR, one entry per CDR3 protein. The sample consists of around 280,000 distinct CDR3 sequences, roughly an eighth of them appearing once. Those with hyperthyroidism were 18 to 65 years old, newly diagnosed, and ill for under 2 months. Patients showing uncontrolled infection, other autoimmune disease, pregnancy or lactation were ineligible. In regard to this clonotype: The antigen remains unidentified.

Study-wide points: In the blood, most expanded thyroid clonotypes above 0.001 appeared as well.

J is TRBJ2-7 and V is TRBV5-1; TRBD2 aligns across 11 bases. The receptor comes from a woman between 40 and 55 years old with Graves' hyperthyroidism. Sequencing was carried out using blood. Written as DNA, the CDR3 is TGCGCCAGCTCTATCGGGACTAGCGGCTACGAGCAGTACTTC. This translates into CASSIGTSGYEQYF.